This TCR beta chain comes out of a study of blood T cell repertoires in COVID-19. At the level of the study: T cells, B-cell-depleted T cells, or PBMCs supplied cDNA or gDNA.

Original handling: It was from reference gene primer amplification that nucleated cell counts were estimated. Using immunoSEQ multiplex PCR, the repertoire was profiled, and TCRdb retains in-frame clones only, with some absent. V and J calls and clone size come straight from that table; D and trimming were deduced from the DNA. There are around 29,000 clones in the sample; 70% to 90% occur only once, and roughly 10% lies in the top ten. The TCR was taken from a human donor in a cohort sampled during active COVID-19. The sample taken for sequencing was peripheral blood.

CDR3 loop: CASSSTGANTEAFF. The CDR3 DNA sequence: TGCGCCAGCAGCTCCACAGGAGCCAACACTGAAGCTTTCTTT. The chain is built from TRBV5-1 and TRBJ1-1; tentatively, D is TRBD1 (5 bases). CDR1 and CDR2 (germline): SGHRS, YFSETQ. V lost 3 bases and J lost 2, with 11 bases in between. This CDR3 comprises 14 residues. The full variable domain, with the rest looked up from reference TRBV5-1 and TRBJ1-1, is KAGVTQTPRYLIKTRGQQVTLSCSPISGHRSVSWYQQTPGQGLQFLFEYFSETQRNKGNFPGRFSGRQFSNSRSEMNVSTLELGDSALYLCASSSTGANTEAFFGQGTRLTVV.